These 6 T cell receptor beta chains came from one sample sequenced in a study of response to subunit inactivated influenza vaccine. TCRdb called the RT-PCR reads again in MiXCR, with one record for every CDR3 protein. Counted here are around 480,000 distinct CDR3 sequences, over 9.5% occurring once; the ten biggest clones make up about 12%. The material was PBMCs from blood, obtained 35 to 45 days after vaccination. The receptors derive from a man in his forties or fifties who received an inactivated influenza vaccine.

This clonotype was seen ten or more times. The chain uses TRBV4-2 and TRBJ2-3; 9 positions match TRBD2. The length of the CDR3 is 15 residues. Germline CDR1 and CDR2: LGHNA and YNFKEQ. V was clipped by 1 base and J by 2 bases; unmatched bases: 1. The CDR3 coding sequence is TGTGCCAGCAGCCAAGGACTAGCGGTCACAGATACGCAGTATTTT. Residues: CASSQGLAVTDTQYF.

The sample holds many counts of this clonotype. The gene calls are TRBV12-3 or TRBV12-4 and TRBJ2-7, with D hard to call. This CDR3 is 13 amino acids long. The V and J ends lost 3 bases and 7 bases respectively, with 13 bases between them. The CDR3, as DNA: TGTGCCAGCAGTTTTCCGACCGGGCTAGAGCAGTACTTC. Translated: CASSFPTGLEQYF.

This clonotype was observed many times. The rearrangement links TRBV12-3 or TRBV12-4 to TRBJ2-1; 8 positions match TRBD2. V dropped 6 bases and J dropped 4; count of bases not matched to a gene: 5. CDR3 length: 14 residues. CDR3 DNA sequence: TGTGCCAGCAGCGGGGGGGGACTTTACAATGAGCAGTTCTTC. Protein product: CASSGGGLYNEQFF.

This clonotype was observed at least ten times. The chain uses TRBV7-2 and TRBJ2-7; 7 bases map to TRBD1. The junction had 5 bases not matched to a gene; V was cut back by 3 bases and J by 0 bases. The CDR3 extends over 15 amino acids. Germline V gene sequence: CDR1 SGHTA, CDR2 FQGNSA. The CDR3 protein is CASSLRGQSSYEQYF. The CDR3 coding sequence is TGTGCCAGCAGCTTGAGGGGGCAAAGCTCCTACGAGCAGTACTTC.

There are a few counts of this clonotype. The gene calls are TRBV10-3 and TRBJ2-3; 13 bases line up with TRBD2. Trimming removed 2 bases from V and 3 bases from J; junction bases left unmatched: 2. Germline CDR1 and CDR2: ENHRY and SYGVKD. The CDR3 contains 16 residues. CDR3 residues: CAISEAGLAGTDTQYF. The CDR3 DNA reads as TGTGCCATCAGTGAGGCGGGACTAGCGGGAACAGATACGCAGTATTTT.

This clonotype was observed at least ten times. The chain links TRBV11-2 to TRBJ2-3, with 8 bases matching TRBD2. CDR1 SGHAT and CDR2 FQNNGV come from the germline V gene. With V trimmed by 4 bases and J by 1 base, 1 base remained unmatched. CDR3 size: 14 residues. CDR3 amino acids: CASSYGGGTDTQYF. CDR3 in DNA: TGTGCCAGCAGCTACGGGGGGGGCACAGATACGCAGTATTTT. Supplemented by reference TRBV11-2 and TRBJ2-3, the full variable domain reads EAGVAQSPRYKIIEKRQSVAFWCNPISGHATLYWYQQILGQGPKLLIQFQNNGVVDDSQLPKDRFSAERLKGVDSTLKIQPAKLEDSAVYLCASSYGGGTDTQYFGPGTRLTVL.